Sequencing of this T cell receptor beta chain was carried out in a study of cytomegalovirus exposure and HLA in healthy donors. Study background: There were under 140 million unique TCR beta sequences, drawn from some 180 million T cells, in an earlier analysis.

Points from the study as a whole: Cytomegalovirus association was listed for about 150 TCR beta chains. For most TCR beta V segments, an earlier analysis put the productive rate at about 87% or about 30% of the time.

A remark on this clone: The antigen is unknown.

PCR involved 60 Vbeta and 13 Jbeta primers. The data were produced by immunoSEQ multiplex PCR, yet TCRdb's version contains in-frame clones alone and is incomplete. The sample lists around 120,000 clones, 55% to 75% occurring once. V lost 2 bases and J lost 6; bases outside the gene matches: 4. The CDR3 runs 15 residues. Germline V gives CDR1 LGHNA, CDR2 YNFKEQ. Sequencing used PBMCs. This TCR came from a man aged 25 to 40 in good health and CMV-seropositive. The chain uses TRBV4-2 and TRBJ2-1; 10 bases fit TRBD2. CDR3 protein: CASSQLAGASNEQFF. CDR3 DNA: TGTGCCAGCAGCCAACTAGCGGGAGCGTCCAATGAGCAGTTCTTC.